The rows below give T cell receptor beta chains drawn from one sample of a study of long-term antiretroviral therapy in people with HIV. Only in-frame clones appear in the TCRdb table, and some are missing; sequencing was by immunoSEQ multiplex PCR. The sample shows under 45,000 clones, roughly 85% of them seen only once. The sample consisted of unsorted PBMCs, taken roughly 2.9 years before starting antiretroviral therapy. The receptors were gathered from a woman younger than 45 with HIV. The CDR3 runs from the conserved cysteine through the conserved F or W. The order of the fields is clone size, V gene, J gene, D gene, CDR3 DNA, CDR3 protein. The D gene is left open where the match is weak. Clone size, where shown, is once, few, many, or a class for clones that have expanded.

size: -
V: TRBV19
J: TRBJ1-5
D: -
DNA: TGTGCCAGTAGTCGAGACACAAATCAGCCCCAGCATTTT
CDR3: CASSRDTNQPQHF

size: -
V: TRBV25-1
J: TRBJ2-3
D: -
DNA: TGTGCCAGCAGTGAATACCCAGTAAATACGCAGTATTTT
CDR3: CASSEYPVNTQYF

size: -
V: TRBV6-4
J: TRBJ2-1
D: -
DNA: TGTGCCAGCAGTCAAACTGACGGGACATTGGAAGAGCAGTTCTTC
CDR3: CASSQTDGTLEEQFF

size: -
V: TRBV5-4
J: TRBJ1-1
D: -
DNA: TGTGCCAGCAGCTTGGCCGCGGACCAACACACTGAAGCTTTCTTT
CDR3: CASSLAADQHTEAFF

size: -
V: TRBV30
J: TRBJ2-3
D: -
DNA: TGTGCCTGGAGCGAGATGCTCTCGTTCACAGATACGCAGTATTTT
CDR3: CAWSEMLSFTDTQYF

size: -
V: TRBV9
J: TRBJ2-3
D: -
DNA: TGTGCCAGCAGCGTAGATCCTCGGGGGGCCGAAGATACGCAGTATTTT
CDR3: CASSVDPRGAEDTQYF

size: -
V: TRBV6-5
J: TRBJ2-5
D: -
DNA: TGTGCCAGCAGTCCAGGAACGATAACCCAGTACTTC
CDR3: CASSPGTITQYF

size: -
V: TRBV30
J: TRBJ2-7
D: TRBD2
DNA: TGTGCCTGGAGGGTTCGACTAGCGGGAAAATACGAGCAGTACTTC
CDR3: CAWRVRLAGKYEQYF

size: -
V: TRBV29-1
J: TRBJ1-2
D: TRBD1
DNA: TGCAGCGTTCCCCTCGGGACAGGAAATAGTAACTATGGCTACACCTTC
CDR3: CSVPLGTGNSNYGYTF

size: once
V: TRBV27
J: TRBJ1-2
D: -
DNA: TGTGCCAGCAGTTCGGGGAGACGGAACTATGGCTACACCTTC
CDR3: CASSSGRRNYGYTF

size: once
V: TRBV9
J: TRBJ2-3
D: -
DNA: TGTGCCAGCAGCGAGGGCCGGGCTGGCACAGATACGCAGTATTTT
CDR3: CASSEGRAGTDTQYF

size: -
V: TRBV11-2
J: TRBJ1-1
D: -
DNA: TGTGCCAGCAGCACAAATACAGGGCGGCGGAGATCTGAAGCTTTCTTT
CDR3: CASSTNTGRRRSEAFF

size: -
V: TRBV27
J: TRBJ1-1
D: TRBD1
DNA: TGTGCCAGCAGGCAGGGGGGAACTGAAGCTTTCTTT
CDR3: CASRQGGTEAFF

size: -
V: TRBV6-5
J: TRBJ1-1
D: TRBD1
DNA: TGTGCCAGCAGTGGGACAGGGTCGAACACTGAAGCTTTCTTT
CDR3: CASSGTGSNTEAFF

size: -
V: TRBV6-1
J: TRBJ2-1
D: TRBD2
DNA: TGTGCCAGCAGGCTAGCGGGGGGGCCGGATGAGCAGTTCTTC
CDR3: CASRLAGGPDEQFF

size: -
V: TRBV4-1
J: TRBJ2-1
D: -
DNA: TGCGCCAGCAGCCAAGTGGGGATTTTCGGTGAGCAGTTCTTC
CDR3: CASSQVGIFGEQFF

size: -
V: TRBV4-1
J: TRBJ2-5
D: TRBD1
DNA: TGCGCCAGCAGCCAAGGACAGGGACACGAAGAGACCCAGTACTTC
CDR3: CASSQGQGHEETQYF

size: -
V: TRBV4-1
J: TRBJ2-3
D: -
DNA: TGCGCCAGCAGCCAACCGGGAGCTACAGATACGCAGTATTTT
CDR3: CASSQPGATDTQYF

size: -
V: TRBV9
J: TRBJ1-4
D: -
DNA: TGTGCCAGCAGCGTCGGGACGACGCCCCATAATGAAAAACTGTTTTTT
CDR3: CASSVGTTPHNEKLFF

size: -
V: TRBV19
J: TRBJ1-2
D: -
DNA: TGTGCCAGTAGTATAGATCGGGAGGGGTATGGCTACACCTTC
CDR3: CASSIDREGYGYTF

size: -
V: TRBV5-4
J: TRBJ2-1
D: -
DNA: TGTGCCAGCAGCTTGGGAGGGGTTCGATCCTACAATGAGCAGTTCTTC
CDR3: CASSLGGVRSYNEQFF

size: -
V: TRBV14
J: TRBJ1-1
D: -
DNA: TGTGCCAGCAGCCAACTTGTCACAGGAGCGAACACTGAAGCTTTCTTT
CDR3: CASSQLVTGANTEAFF

size: -
V: TRBV15
J: TRBJ1-1
D: -
DNA: TGTGCCACCAACGGCAGGGGGAACACTGAAGCTTTCTTT
CDR3: CATNGRGNTEAFF

size: once
V: TRBV15
J: TRBJ2-5
D: -
DNA: TGTGCCACCAGCAGAGAAATCCACCCGTACCAAGAGACCCAGTACTTC
CDR3: CATSREIHPYQETQYF

size: -
V: TRBV5-1
J: TRBJ2-3
D: -
DNA: TGCGCCAGCAGCTTGGGGGGAACGGCCACAGATACGCAGTATTTT
CDR3: CASSLGGTATDTQYF

size: -
V: TRBV19
J: TRBJ1-4
D: -
DNA: TGTGCCAGTAGGCAGACAGCTCTCGGGGGTGAAAAACTGTTTTTT
CDR3: CASRQTALGGEKLFF

size: -
V: TRBV10-2
J: TRBJ1-6
D: -
DNA: TGCGCCAGCAGAGGGGATGCCGTATACTCACCCCTCCACTTT
CDR3: CASRGDAVYSPLHF

size: -
V: TRBV5-4
J: TRBJ2-1
D: -
DNA: TGTGCCAGCAGCTTAGCGGGTTCCAAGGCTAATGAGCAGTTCTTC
CDR3: CASSLAGSKANEQFF

size: -
V: TRBV19
J: TRBJ1-5
D: -
DNA: TGTGCCAGTAGAAAACAGAGTTCCCTTAATCAGCCCCAGCATTTT
CDR3: CASRKQSSLNQPQHF

size: once
V: TRBV2
J: TRBJ1-2
D: -
DNA: TGTGCCAGCAGTGTAGAATCGCAGGCGCTTGGCTACACCTTC
CDR3: CASSVESQALGYTF

size: few
V: TRBV7-9
J: TRBJ2-1
D: TRBD2
DNA: TGTGCCAGCAGCTTAGTACACCTAGCGGGGGCAGGTGAGCAGTTCTTC
CDR3: CASSLVHLAGAGEQFF

size: -
V: TRBV30
J: TRBJ2-3
D: -
DNA: TGTGCCTGGACCGTGGGGAACGAAAATACGCAGTATTTT
CDR3: CAWTVGNENTQYF

size: -
V: TRBV6-5
J: TRBJ1-5
D: -
DNA: TGTGCCAGCCACCGTGGACATATAGATAATCAGCCCCAGCATTTT
CDR3: CASHRGHIDNQPQHF

size: -
V: TRBV27
J: TRBJ2-3
D: -
DNA: TGTGCCAGCAGTCCATGGGGCGGTTCTAGCACAGATACGCAGTATTTT
CDR3: CASSPWGGSSTDTQYF

size: -
V: TRBV7-9
J: TRBJ1-4
D: TRBD1
DNA: TGTGCCAGCAGCTCCGGACAGGAACCAACTAATGAAAAACTGTTTTTT
CDR3: CASSSGQEPTNEKLFF

size: once
V: TRBV5-8
J: TRBJ2-7
D: TRBD2
DNA: TGTGCCAGCAGCCCGCCGGGAGGGGGGGAGCAGTACTTC
CDR3: CASSPPGGGEQYF

size: -
V: TRBV28
J: TRBJ1-1
D: -
DNA: TGTGCCAGCAGGACCGCTGAAGGAAGGAGGAACACTGAAGCTTTCTTT
CDR3: CASRTAEGRRNTEAFF